This is a list of T cell receptor beta chains from one sample in a study of blood T cell repertoires in COVID-19. TCRdb's copy holds only in-frame clones and misses some; the assay was immunoSEQ multiplex PCR. Of about 38,000 clones listed, about 88% are singletons. Sequences were obtained from peripheral blood. These receptor sequences come from a man aged 65-85 years with active COVID-19. CDR3s include the opening cysteine and the closing phenylalanine or tryptophan. A D gene is named only where the DNA matches it firmly. Only some rows state a clone size, as once, few, many or a class for expanded clones.

D,J,V,size,CDR3,DNA
-,TRBJ2-6,TRBV7-2,-,CASSAYSGTGANVLTF,TGTGCCAGCAGCGCCTACTCAGGGACTGGGGCCAACGTCCTGACTTTC
TRBD2,TRBJ2-7,TRBV4-2,-,CASSQDPPSGRYEQYF,TGTGCCAGCAGCCAAGATCCACCTAGCGGGAGATACGAGCAGTACTTC
-,TRBJ1-1,TRBV14,-,CASSPSPRGNTEAFF,TGTGCCAGCAGCCCCTCGCCCAGGGGTAACACTGAAGCTTTCTTT
TRBD2,TRBJ2-1,TRBV4-3,-,CASSLLTSDHNEQFF,TGCGCCAGCAGCCTCCTGACTAGCGATCACAATGAGCAGTTCTTC
-,TRBJ2-7,TRBV28,-,CASSGHRDPYEQYF,TGTGCCAGCAGTGGCCACAGGGACCCCTACGAGCAGTACTTC
-,TRBJ2-2,TRBV19,-,CASSMGRSTGELFF,TGTGCCAGTAGTATGGGCAGGTCCACCGGGGAGCTGTTTTTT
TRBD2,TRBJ2-5,TRBV7-3,-,CASSLGLAGAETQYF,TGTGCCAGCAGCTTAGGGTTAGCGGGGGCGGAGACCCAGTACTTC
-,TRBJ1-3,TRBV6-5,-,CASTGAVAGNTIYF,TGTGCCAGCACGGGTGCGGTGGCGGGAAACACCATATATTTT
TRBD1,TRBJ2-7,TRBV28,-,CASSTPGTGTYEQYF,TGTGCCAGCAGTACCCCCGGGACAGGGACCTACGAGCAGTACTTC
-,TRBJ2-4,TRBV9,-,CASSPETGRSKNIQYF,TGTGCCAGCAGCCCCGAGACAGGGAGGTCCAAAAACATTCAGTACTTC
-,TRBJ1-2,TRBV18,-,CASSEVTNYGYTF,TGTGCCAGCTCCGAGGTTACAAACTATGGCTACACCTTC
-,TRBJ2-7,TRBV6-2/TRBV6-3,once,CASSYSTDRPWGEQYF,TGTGCCAGCAGTTACTCGACTGACAGGCCCTGGGGTGAGCAGTACTTC
-,TRBJ1-2,TRBV5-4,-,CASSLVGINYGYTF,TGTGCCAGCAGCTTGGTCGGGATTAACTATGGCTACACCTTC
-,TRBJ2-2,TRBV7-9,-,CASSLDRVITGELFF,TGTGCCAGCAGCTTAGACAGGGTTATAACCGGGGAGCTGTTTTTT
TRBD2,TRBJ2-1,TRBV7-9,-,CASSYGLAGVSYNEQFF,TGTGCCAGCAGCTACGGACTAGCGGGAGTCTCCTACAATGAGCAGTTCTTC
-,TRBJ2-7,TRBV6-4,-,CARSTGFTNYEQYF,TGTGCCAGAAGCACAGGGTTCACAAACTACGAGCAGTACTTC
-,TRBJ2-7,TRBV19,once,CASSRPDRPSLDEQYF,TGTGCCAGTAGCCGCCCGGACAGACCTTCCTTGGACGAGCAGTACTTC
TRBD1,TRBJ2-3,TRBV30,-,CAWSVTRTGLLTDTQYF,TGTGCCTGGAGTGTAACGAGGACAGGGCTACTCACAGATACGCAGTATTTT
TRBD1,TRBJ1-1,TRBV29-1,-,CSVDIFGSRQGEAFF,TGCAGCGTTGATATCTTTGGATCCCGACAGGGAGAGGCTTTCTTT
-,TRBJ2-3,TRBV15,-,CATSRDKNTQYF,TGTGCCACCAGCAGAGATAAAAATACGCAGTATTTT
-,TRBJ2-1,TRBV7-8,-,CASTLVGDSSYNEQFF,TGTGCCAGCACCCTAGTCGGGGATAGCTCCTACAATGAGCAGTTCTTC
TRBD2,TRBJ2-2,TRBV19,-,CASSTLAGEGTGELFF,TGTGCCAGTAGTACCTTAGCGGGAGAGGGTACCGGGGAGCTGTTTTTT
TRBD2,TRBJ2-1,TRBV5-1,-,CASSFGRSSYNEQFF,TGCGCCAGCAGCTTCGGGAGGAGCTCCTACAATGAGCAGTTCTTC
TRBD1,TRBJ2-2,TRBV6-6,-,CASSYRAGGSTGELFF,TGTGCCAGCAGTTACAGGGCAGGGGGTTCCACCGGGGAGCTGTTTTTT
-,TRBJ2-7,TRBV28,-,CASRPTGQGYEQYF,TGTGCCAGCAGACCGACAGGTCAGGGGTACGAGCAGTACTTC
TRBD2,TRBJ2-3,TRBV5-4,-,CASSSTSGASTDTQYF,TGTGCCAGCAGCTCCACTAGCGGGGCTAGCACAGATACGCAGTATTTT
TRBD1,TRBJ2-2,TRBV5-6,-,CASSTRQGSNTGELFF,TGTGCCAGCAGCACGCGACAGGGTTCGAACACCGGGGAGCTGTTTTTT
TRBD1,TRBJ2-7,TRBV30,-,CAWSPWTGPYEQYF,TGTGCCTGGAGTCCCTGGACAGGGCCCTACGAGCAGTACTTC
TRBD1,TRBJ1-5,TRBV19,-,CASSPGTGSLGNQPQHF,TGTGCCAGTAGCCCCGGGACAGGGAGCTTGGGCAATCAGCCCCAGCATTTT
TRBD1,TRBJ1-2,TRBV5-1,once,CASRTGEPYGYTF,TGCGCCAGCAGGACAGGGGAGCCCTATGGCTACACCTTC
-,TRBJ1-5,TRBV6-2/TRBV6-3,-,CASSPLRGGHNQPQHF,TGTGCCAGCAGCCCCCTCCGGGGAGGGCACAATCAGCCCCAGCATTTT
-,TRBJ2-7,TRBV27,once,CASSAGLGSYEQYF,TGTGCCAGCAGTGCCGGACTCGGCTCCTACGAGCAGTACTTC
TRBD1,TRBJ1-5,TRBV5-8,-,CASSPGQGISQPQHF,TGTGCCAGCAGCCCAGGACAGGGGATAAGTCAGCCCCAGCATTTT
-,TRBJ2-5,TRBV4-3,-,CASSRALGETQYF,TGCGCCAGCAGCCGCGCCCTAGGCGAGACCCAGTACTTC
TRBD2,TRBJ2-1,TRBV5-3,few,CASSGRVGYEQFF,TGTGCCTCTAGCGGGAGGGTCGGGTATGAGCAGTTCTTC
-,TRBJ2-1,TRBV29-1,-,CSVEDGGGSYNEQFF,TGCAGCGTTGAAGATGGGGGAGGTTCCTACAATGAGCAGTTCTTC
TRBD2,TRBJ2-3,TRBV9,-,CASSVATSSGRGDTQYF,TGTGCCAGCAGCGTAGCTACATCTAGCGGGAGGGGAGATACGCAGTATTTT
TRBD1,TRBJ2-2,TRBV6-5,-,CASRGDRHTGELFF,TGTGCCAGCAGGGGGGACAGACACACCGGGGAGCTGTTTTTT
-,TRBJ2-7,TRBV7-2,-,CASSYAVISWYEQYF,TGTGCCAGCAGCTACGCTGTCATTAGCTGGTACGAGCAGTACTTC
TRBD2,TRBJ2-2,TRBV6-2/TRBV6-3,-,CASSPPGLAGTGELFF,TGTGCCAGCAGCCCCCCGGGACTAGCAGGGACCGGGGAGCTGTTTTTT
TRBD1,TRBJ2-1,TRBV10-3,-,CAISEFGTDNEQFF,TGTGCCATCAGTGAGTTCGGGACAGACAATGAGCAGTTCTTC
TRBD1,TRBJ1-3,TRBV4-3,-,CASSQDSTGGDTIYF,TGCGCCAGCAGCCAAGATAGCACAGGGGGAGACACCATATATTTT
-,TRBJ1-2,TRBV6-5,-,CASRTQGTNGYTF,TGTGCCAGCAGGACACAGGGCACGAATGGCTACACCTTC
-,TRBJ1-6,TRBV6-6,-,CASSSLSSPLHF,TGTGCCAGCAGTTCCCTGAGTTCACCCCTCCACTTT
TRBD1,TRBJ2-7,TRBV19,-,CASSQPWTGLSYEQYF,TGTGCCAGTAGCCAACCCTGGACAGGGCTCTCCTACGAGCAGTACTTC
-,TRBJ1-2,TRBV19,-,CASKLSGLPENYGYTF,TGTGCCAGTAAACTGTCGGGTCTGCCAGAGAACTATGGCTACACCTTC
TRBD1,TRBJ1-3,TRBV6-6,-,CASSPRQGAGNTIYF,TGTGCCAGCAGCCCTAGACAGGGGGCGGGAAACACCATATATTTT
TRBD1,TRBJ2-3,TRBV9,-,CASSVRTGFTMDTQYF,TGTGCCAGCAGCGTGAGGACAGGCTTCACTATGGATACGCAGTATTTT
TRBD1,TRBJ2-7,TRBV10-3,-,CARDRGYEQYF,TGTGCCAGGGACAGGGGCTACGAGCAGTACTTC
-,TRBJ2-1,TRBV10-2,few,CASSVVMGQAGNEQFF,TGCGCCAGCAGTGTTGTGATGGGGCAGGCGGGAAATGAGCAGTTCTTC
-,TRBJ2-5,TRBV7-2,-,CASSLAESPGSQYF,TGTGCCAGCAGCTTAGCGGAGAGTCCAGGGTCCCAGTACTTC